Shown below are 25 T cell receptor beta chains from a single sample sequenced in a study of cytomegalovirus exposure and HLA in healthy donors. The PCR had 60 Vbeta and 13 Jbeta primers. This table comes from immunoSEQ multiplex PCR, and its TCRdb copy is limited to in-frame clones, with some not included. The sample has around 150,000 clones, about 82% seen once; the top ten hold approximately 4.3%. The sample comprised PBMCs. Receptor source: a man under 40 in good health.

This chain links TRBV5-1 with TRBJ2-7, with D tentatively TRBD1 (5 bases). Trimming took off 0 bases at V and 0 bases at J, with 10 bases between the two ends. The CDR3 is 15 residues long. The germline CDR1 and CDR2 sequences are SGHRS and YFSETQ. CDR3 region: CASSLGQISSYEQYF. The CDR3 nucleotides are TGCGCCAGCAGCTTGGGACAGATTAGCTCCTACGAGCAGTACTTC.

This clone has just one count. V is TRBV6-1 and J is TRBJ2-5; D might be TRBD1 (6 bases). The V gene lost 8 bases and the J gene lost 5 bases, with 18 bases spanning the gap. CDR1 and CDR2 (germline): MNHNS, SASEGT. This CDR3 spans 14 amino acids. CDR3 bases: TGTGCCAGCGGGGGCCCGACGGGCGGGGAGACCCAGTACTTC. It encodes CASGGPTGGETQYF.

This clone was seen a single time. CDR3 region: CATGRGSDGNTIYF. DNA of the CDR3: TGTGCCACCGGTCGGGGGTCGGACGGAAACACCATATATTTT. The chain has TRBV6-1 and TRBJ1-3; D is perhaps TRBD1 (5 bases). Germline values: CDR1 MNHNS, CDR2 SASEGT. Trimming cost V 10 bases and J 4 bases, with 17 bases left between them. CDR3 size: 14 residues.

This chain links TRBV25-1 with TRBJ2-3, with unresolved D. V lost 1 base and J lost 2, with 7 bases in between. CDR1 is MGHDK and CDR2 is SYGVNS in the germline V gene. The CDR3 contains 14 residues. CDR3 residues: CASSESGYTDTQYF. The CDR3 DNA sequence: TGTGCCAGCAGTGAATCAGGTTACACAGATACGCAGTATTTT.

A remark on this clone: At the DNA level, this CDR3 is encoded by other sequences in the same sample as well. This chain links TRBV5-1 with TRBJ1-1; maybe TRBD1 (5 bases). Germline V lookup: CDR1 SGHRS, CDR2 YFSETQ. The CDR3 extends over 13 amino acids. V lost 4 bases and J 1 base, leaving 8 bases between the germline ends. The CDR3, as DNA: TGCGCCAGCAGCCTTACAGGGAACACTGAAGCTTTCTTT. Protein: CASSLTGNTEAFF.

In its sample, this clone was seen a few times. CDR3 sequence (DNA): TGTGCCAGTCTTACACCTTATGGCTACACCTTC. It yields the protein CASLTPYGYTF. The gene calls are TRBV19 and TRBJ1-2, with unresolved D. Trimming left V 8 bases short and J 5 bases short, with 9 bases between. CDR3 length equals 11 residues. CDR1 LNHDA and CDR2 SQIVND come from the germline V gene (reference sequence).

Comments on this clone: Distinct nucleotide sequences in the sample also encode this CDR3. The chain is built from TRBV7-9 and TRBJ2-3; 7 bases match TRBD2. CDR1 is SEHNR and CDR2 is FQNEAQ in the germline V gene (reference sequence). J lost 6 bases, V lost 11 bases, and 8 bases had no gene match. The CDR3 is made up of 12 amino acids. The CDR3 DNA reads as TGTGCCCTTGGGGGGGAGGTCGATACGCAGTATTTT. As protein: CALGGEVDTQYF.

The chain carries TRBV10-2 and TRBJ1-3, with 9 bases fitting TRBD1. The V gene end was trimmed by 1 base and the J gene end by 0 bases; junction bases not matched to a gene: 7. Germline V gene sequence: CDR1 WSHSY, CDR2 SAAADI. The length of the CDR3 is 18 residues. In DNA, the CDR3 is TGCGCCAGCAGTGAGTACGGCGGGACAGGGTTCTCTGGAAACACCATATATTTT. Residues: CASSEYGGTGFSGNTIYF.

The rearrangement joins TRBV6-5 to TRBJ2-1; TRBD2 matches at 7 bases. V was clipped by 5 bases and J by 7 bases; unmatched bases: 8. This CDR3 contains 14 residues. Germline lookup yields CDR1 MNHEY and CDR2 SVGAGI. The CDR3 coding sequence is TGTGCCAGCAGTGGGGATCCGGGGGGTAATGAGCAGTTCTTC. It yields the protein CASSGDPGGNEQFF.

The J gene is TRBJ2-5, the V gene TRBV27; TRBD1 agrees at 8 bases. CDR1 and CDR2 from the germline V gene are MNHEY and SMNVEV (reference sequence). V lost 8 bases to trimming and J lost 5 bases; unmatched junction nucleotides: 7. This CDR3 has 13 amino acids. This CDR3 reads CASGQGGTETQYF. The CDR3 DNA reads as TGTGCCAGCGGACAGGGAGGTACGGAGACCCAGTACTTC.

The rearrangement links TRBV5-4 to TRBJ2-1; D unclear. The CDR3 spans 13 residues. Trimming removed 4 bases from V and 5 bases from J, with 10 bases in between. Germline V gene data show CDR1 as SGHNT and CDR2 as YYREEE (reference sequence). The CDR3 loop reads CASSTRLNNEQFF. CDR3 sequence (DNA): TGTGCCAGCAGCACACGACTGAACAATGAGCAGTTCTTC.

The chain employs TRBV7-6 and TRBJ2-2, with 13 bases aligning to TRBD2. CDR3 length equals 15 residues. Per germline, CDR1 SGHVS and CDR2 FNYEAQ. The trim removed 5 bases at V and 8 bases at J, leaving 5 bases unmatched. The chain's CDR3 is CASSQGTSGEGELFF. CDR3 nucleotides: TGTGCCAGCAGCCAGGGGACTAGCGGGGAAGGGGAGCTGTTTTTT. The variable domain in full, completed from reference TRBV7-6 and TRBJ2-2, reads GAGVSQSPRYKVTKRGQDVALRCDPISGHVSLYWYRQALGQGPEFLTYFNYEAQQDKSGLPNDRFSAERPEGSISTLTIQRTEQRDSAMYRCASSQGTSGEGELFFGEGSRLTVL.

In this sample, this clone turned up a few times. V and J are TRBV7-3 and TRBJ2-7, with 10 bases that match TRBD1. CDR3 length: 14 amino acids. Germline assignment: CDR1 SGHTA and CDR2 FQGTGA. Losses at the gene ends were 3 bases for V and 4 bases for J; bases not matched to a gene: 3. As DNA, the CDR3 is TGTGCCAGCAGCTTCACGGGACAGGGGTACGAGCAGTACTTC. It is translated as CASSFTGQGYEQYF.

In nucleotides, the CDR3 is TGTGCCAGCAGCCCCCGGACTAGCGGGAGGGCCAGGGGCCATGAGCAGTTCTTC. Its protein is CASSPRTSGRARGHEQFF. This rearrangement joins TRBV7-2 to TRBJ2-1; 15 bases line up with TRBD2. Trimming removed 5 bases from V and 8 bases from J; junction bases left unmatched: 13. Germline assignment: CDR1 SGHTA and CDR2 FQGNSA. The CDR3 length is 18 residues.

To note about this clone: Germline and junction disagree at one end, which may indicate a read error. The chain has TRBV2 and TRBJ1-2; no clear D. Germline assignment: CDR1 SNHLY and CDR2 FYNNEI. There are 13 residues in the CDR3. Here the CDR3 DNA reads TGTGCCAGCAGTCGGACTGCTAATTATGGCTACACCTTC. Amino acid sequence: CASSRTANYGYTF.

The V call is TRBV5-4, the J call TRBJ2-3; TRBD2 might be the D (6 bases). The CDR3 totals 12 residues. Germline V lookup: CDR1 SGHNT, CDR2 YYREEE (reference sequence). CDR3 in amino acids: CADGGPTDTQYF. For the CDR3, the DNA is TGTGCGGACGGAGGGCCCACAGATACGCAGTATTTT. Based on the CDR3 plus reference TRBV5-4 and TRBJ2-3, the full variable domain is ETGVTQSPTHLIKTRGQQVTLRCSSQSGHNTVSWYQQALGQGPQFIFQYYREEENGRGNFPPRFSGLQFPNYSSELNVNALELDDSALYLCADGGPTDTQYFGPGTRLTVL.

J is TRBJ2-2 and V is TRBV12-5; 12 bases agree with TRBD2. In germline, CDR1 is LGHNT, CDR2 FRNRAP. J lost 4 bases, V lost 7 bases, and 7 bases had no gene match. The CDR3 covers 16 residues. This CDR3 reads CASASGLAGFTGELFF. The CDR3 nucleotides are TGTGCTAGTGCCTCGGGACTAGCGGGCTTCACCGGGGAGCTGTTTTTT.

This clone was counted a single time. The gene calls are TRBV28 and TRBJ2-7; 7 bases line up with TRBD1. This CDR3 contains 15 residues. V dropped 6 bases and J dropped 3; count of bases not matched to a gene: 11. Germline V gene sequence: CDR1 MDHEN, CDR2 SYDVKM. The CDR3: CASRPGTARNYEQYF. The CDR3 region has the DNA TGTGCCAGCAGACCTGGGACAGCGCGTAACTACGAGCAGTACTTC.

The rearrangement uses TRBV5-1 and TRBJ2-7, with a possible D match to TRBD1 (6 bases). Looked up from germline, CDR1 is SGHRS and CDR2 is YFSETQ. V shed 4 bases and J shed 1 base, with 12 bases lying between them. The CDR3 is made up of 14 amino acids. This CDR3 reads CASSPGHQSYEQYF. The CDR3 DNA reads as TGCGCCAGCAGCCCGGGACACCAGTCCTACGAGCAGTACTTC.

This clone was observed once. The rearrangement joins TRBV2 to TRBJ1-4; the match to TRBD1 covers 7 bases. Germline CDR1 SNHLY, CDR2 FYNNEI. V was pared by 8 bases and J by 3 bases, with 6 bases of the junction left unmatched. The CDR3 has 14 amino acids. The DNA for the CDR3 is TGTGCCAGCGGCGGACAGGTTCCTAATGAAAAACTGTTTTTT. It specifies CASGGQVPNEKLFF.

The genes are TRBV7-9 and TRBJ2-2; 9 bases are a match to TRBD2. CDR1 is SEHNR, CDR2 FQNEAQ, per germline (reference sequence). Germline trimming cut 3 bases from V and 2 bases from J; bases unmatched to any gene: 4. The CDR3 has 16 residues. The CDR3 region is CASSFLAGRNTGELFF. Written as DNA, the CDR3 is TGTGCCAGCAGCTTTCTAGCGGGGCGAAACACCGGGGAGCTGTTTTTT.

CDR3 loop: CASSYGRSLQETQYF. DNA for the CDR3: TGTGCCAGCAGCTATGGGAGGAGCCTCCAAGAGACCCAGTACTTC. V and J are TRBV11-3 and TRBJ2-5, with D perhaps TRBD2 (6 bases). The CDR3 runs 15 residues. The V end lost 4 bases, the J end lost 1 base, and 13 bases lay between the germline ends. Germline values: CDR1 SGHNT, CDR2 YENEEA.

The chain is built from TRBV9 and TRBJ1-2; 8 positions match TRBD1. This CDR3 is 14 amino acids long. The germline V gene has CDR1 SGDLS and CDR2 YYNGEE. V shed 3 bases, J shed 8 bases, and the junction held 9 bases outside the gene matches. The chain's CDR3 is CASSAGTGLLGYTF. The CDR3 DNA reads as TGTGCCAGCAGCGCGGGGACAGGCCTCCTGGGCTACACCTTC.

The genes are TRBV18 and TRBJ2-1, with TRBD2 matching 10 bases. The length of the CDR3 is 14 residues. Trimming at V came to 5 bases and at J to 5 bases, leaving 3 bases not matched to a gene. Germline CDR1 reads KGHSH; CDR2 reads LQKENI. The DNA for the CDR3 is TGTGCCAGCTCAATAGCGGGAGGTCACAATGAGCAGTTCTTC. Translation: CASSIAGGHNEQFF. Drawing the rest from reference TRBV18 and TRBJ2-1, the complete variable domain is NAGVMQNPRHLVRRRGQEARLRCSPMKGHSHVYWYRQLPEEGLKFMVYLQKENIIDESGMPKERFSAEFPKEGPSILRIQQVVRGDSAAYFCASSIAGGHNEQFFGPGTRLTVL.

V and J are TRBV28 and TRBJ2-5, with 9 bases matching TRBD2. Trimming at V came to 6 bases and at J to 4 bases, leaving 9 bases not matched to a gene. CDR1 and CDR2 (germline): MDHEN, SYDVKM. This CDR3 has 15 amino acids. This CDR3 reads CASSPRGREGETQYF. The CDR3 DNA reads TGTGCCAGCAGCCCTCGCGGGAGGGAAGGAGAGACCCAGTACTTC.